This TCR beta chain was captured in a study of beta chain features in type 1 diabetes. The CDR3 extends over 15 amino acids. V lost 6 bases and J lost 2, with 16 bases in between. The germline V gene has CDR1 SNHLY and CDR2 FYNNEI. Since all of the isolated RNA was reverse transcribed, expressed TCRB transcripts were what got sequenced. The protocol was immunoSEQ multiplex PCR, while the TCRdb copy is restricted to in-frame clones and leaves out a portion. Found here are 220,000 or so clones, more than 65% of them singletons; the top ten hold about 0.051%. The sequenced sample consisted of naive CD4+ T cells from blood. The chain is built from TRBV2 and TRBJ2-5, with TRBD2 as a possible D gene (6 bases). The TCR sequence derives from a man in his thirties or forties in good health. The CDR3 loop is CASRERLVQQETQYF. CDR3 DNA sequence: TGTGCCAGCAGGGAAAGACTAGTTCAGCAAGAGACCCAGTACTTC.